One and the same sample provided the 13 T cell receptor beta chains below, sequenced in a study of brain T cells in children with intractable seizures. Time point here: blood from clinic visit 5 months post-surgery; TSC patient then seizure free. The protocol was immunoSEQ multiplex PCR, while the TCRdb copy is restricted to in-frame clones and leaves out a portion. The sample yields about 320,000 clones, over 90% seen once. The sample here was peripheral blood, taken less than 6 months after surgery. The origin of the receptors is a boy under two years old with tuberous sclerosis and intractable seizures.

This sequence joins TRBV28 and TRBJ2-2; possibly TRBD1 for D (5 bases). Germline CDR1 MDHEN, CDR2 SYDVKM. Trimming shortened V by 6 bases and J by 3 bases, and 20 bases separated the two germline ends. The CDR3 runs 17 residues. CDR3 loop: CASSLAGLRGHTGELFF. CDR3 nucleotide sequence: TGTGCCAGCAGCCTGGCAGGCCTAAGGGGCCACACCGGGGAGCTGTTTTTT.

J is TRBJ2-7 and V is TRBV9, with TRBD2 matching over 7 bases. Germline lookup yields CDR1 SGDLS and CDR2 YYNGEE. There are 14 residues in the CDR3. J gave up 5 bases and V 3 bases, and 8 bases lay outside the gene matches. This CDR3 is CASSAVGGSDEQYF. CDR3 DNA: TGTGCCAGCAGCGCAGTGGGAGGGTCCGACGAGCAGTACTTC.

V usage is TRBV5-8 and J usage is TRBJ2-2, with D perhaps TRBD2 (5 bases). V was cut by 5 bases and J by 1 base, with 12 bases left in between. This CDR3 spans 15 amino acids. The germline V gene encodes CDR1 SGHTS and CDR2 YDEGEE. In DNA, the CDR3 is TGTGCCAGCAGTCCGGACTTACAGAACACCGGGGAGCTGTTTTTT. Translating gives CASSPDLQNTGELFF.

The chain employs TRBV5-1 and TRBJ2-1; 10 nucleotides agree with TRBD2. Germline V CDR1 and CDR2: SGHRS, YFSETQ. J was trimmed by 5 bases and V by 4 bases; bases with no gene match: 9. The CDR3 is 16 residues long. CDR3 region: CASSPFRTSGHNEQFF. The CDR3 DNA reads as TGCGCCAGCAGCCCCTTTAGGACTAGCGGACACAATGAGCAGTTCTTC.

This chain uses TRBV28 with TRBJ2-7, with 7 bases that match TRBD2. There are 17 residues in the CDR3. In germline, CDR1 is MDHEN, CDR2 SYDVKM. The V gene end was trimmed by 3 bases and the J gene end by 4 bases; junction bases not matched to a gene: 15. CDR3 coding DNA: TGTGCCAGCAGTTTGTGGGGGGGGAGGAGTGGTAATTACGAGCAGTACTTC. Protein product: CASSLWGGRSGNYEQYF.

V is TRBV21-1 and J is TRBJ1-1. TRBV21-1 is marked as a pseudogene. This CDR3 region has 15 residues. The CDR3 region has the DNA TGTGCCAGCAGCAAAGCGACGGCATCCACCACTGAAGCTTTCTTT. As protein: CASSKATASTTEAFF.

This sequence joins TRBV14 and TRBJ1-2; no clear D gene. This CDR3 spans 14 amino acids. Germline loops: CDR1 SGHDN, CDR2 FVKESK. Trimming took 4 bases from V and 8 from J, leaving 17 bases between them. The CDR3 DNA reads TGTGCCAGCAGCCCCTCCCCCCATCCCGGCGGCTACACCTTC. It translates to CASSPSPHPGGYTF.

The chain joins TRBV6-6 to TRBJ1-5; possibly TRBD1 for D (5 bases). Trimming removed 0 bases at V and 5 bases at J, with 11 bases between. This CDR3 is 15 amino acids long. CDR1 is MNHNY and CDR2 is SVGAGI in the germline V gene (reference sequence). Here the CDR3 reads CASSYSIGEDQPQHF. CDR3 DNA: TGTGCCAGCAGTTACTCGATAGGGGAGGATCAGCCCCAGCATTTT.

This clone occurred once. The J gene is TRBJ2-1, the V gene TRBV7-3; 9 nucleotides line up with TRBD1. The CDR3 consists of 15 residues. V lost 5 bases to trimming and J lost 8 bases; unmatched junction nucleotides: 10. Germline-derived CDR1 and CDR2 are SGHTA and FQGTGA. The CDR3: CASSPPGTGLDEQFF. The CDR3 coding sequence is TGTGCCAGCAGCCCCCCAGGGACAGGGCTTGATGAGCAGTTCTTC.

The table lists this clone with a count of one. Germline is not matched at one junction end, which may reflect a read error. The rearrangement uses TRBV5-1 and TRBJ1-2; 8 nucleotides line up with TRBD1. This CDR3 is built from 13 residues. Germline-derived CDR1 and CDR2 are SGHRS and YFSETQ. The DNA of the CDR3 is TGCGCCAGCAGTTTGGACAGGGACTATGGCTACACCTTC. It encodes CASSLDRDYGYTF.

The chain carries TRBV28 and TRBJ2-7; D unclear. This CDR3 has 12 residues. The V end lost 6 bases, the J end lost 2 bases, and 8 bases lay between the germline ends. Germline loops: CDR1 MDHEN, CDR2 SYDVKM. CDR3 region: CASSPGPYEQYF. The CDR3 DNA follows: TGTGCCAGCAGCCCCGGTCCCTACGAGCAGTACTTC.

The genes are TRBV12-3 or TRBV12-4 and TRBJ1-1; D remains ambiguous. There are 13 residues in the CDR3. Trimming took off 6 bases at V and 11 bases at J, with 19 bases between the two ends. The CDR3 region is CASRLTDGPGAFF. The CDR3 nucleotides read TGTGCCAGCAGACTGACCGACGGACCTGGCGCTTTCTTT.

CDR3 coding DNA: TGTGCCAGCAGCGTAGACCGGGGAGAGACCGGGGAGCTGTTTTTT. Translating gives CASSVDRGETGELFF. The V call is TRBV9, the J call TRBJ2-2, with D perhaps TRBD2 (5 bases). V was pared by 0 bases and J by 5 bases, with 11 bases between. The germline V gene encodes CDR1 SGDLS and CDR2 YYNGEE. The CDR3 has 15 amino acids. Full variable domain (remainder filled in from reference TRBV9 and TRBJ2-2): DSGVTQTPKHLITATGQRVTLRCSPRSGDLSVYWYQQSLDQGLQFLIQYYNGEERAKGNILERFSAQQFPDLHSELNLSSLELGDSALYFCASSVDRGETGELFFGEGSRLTVL.